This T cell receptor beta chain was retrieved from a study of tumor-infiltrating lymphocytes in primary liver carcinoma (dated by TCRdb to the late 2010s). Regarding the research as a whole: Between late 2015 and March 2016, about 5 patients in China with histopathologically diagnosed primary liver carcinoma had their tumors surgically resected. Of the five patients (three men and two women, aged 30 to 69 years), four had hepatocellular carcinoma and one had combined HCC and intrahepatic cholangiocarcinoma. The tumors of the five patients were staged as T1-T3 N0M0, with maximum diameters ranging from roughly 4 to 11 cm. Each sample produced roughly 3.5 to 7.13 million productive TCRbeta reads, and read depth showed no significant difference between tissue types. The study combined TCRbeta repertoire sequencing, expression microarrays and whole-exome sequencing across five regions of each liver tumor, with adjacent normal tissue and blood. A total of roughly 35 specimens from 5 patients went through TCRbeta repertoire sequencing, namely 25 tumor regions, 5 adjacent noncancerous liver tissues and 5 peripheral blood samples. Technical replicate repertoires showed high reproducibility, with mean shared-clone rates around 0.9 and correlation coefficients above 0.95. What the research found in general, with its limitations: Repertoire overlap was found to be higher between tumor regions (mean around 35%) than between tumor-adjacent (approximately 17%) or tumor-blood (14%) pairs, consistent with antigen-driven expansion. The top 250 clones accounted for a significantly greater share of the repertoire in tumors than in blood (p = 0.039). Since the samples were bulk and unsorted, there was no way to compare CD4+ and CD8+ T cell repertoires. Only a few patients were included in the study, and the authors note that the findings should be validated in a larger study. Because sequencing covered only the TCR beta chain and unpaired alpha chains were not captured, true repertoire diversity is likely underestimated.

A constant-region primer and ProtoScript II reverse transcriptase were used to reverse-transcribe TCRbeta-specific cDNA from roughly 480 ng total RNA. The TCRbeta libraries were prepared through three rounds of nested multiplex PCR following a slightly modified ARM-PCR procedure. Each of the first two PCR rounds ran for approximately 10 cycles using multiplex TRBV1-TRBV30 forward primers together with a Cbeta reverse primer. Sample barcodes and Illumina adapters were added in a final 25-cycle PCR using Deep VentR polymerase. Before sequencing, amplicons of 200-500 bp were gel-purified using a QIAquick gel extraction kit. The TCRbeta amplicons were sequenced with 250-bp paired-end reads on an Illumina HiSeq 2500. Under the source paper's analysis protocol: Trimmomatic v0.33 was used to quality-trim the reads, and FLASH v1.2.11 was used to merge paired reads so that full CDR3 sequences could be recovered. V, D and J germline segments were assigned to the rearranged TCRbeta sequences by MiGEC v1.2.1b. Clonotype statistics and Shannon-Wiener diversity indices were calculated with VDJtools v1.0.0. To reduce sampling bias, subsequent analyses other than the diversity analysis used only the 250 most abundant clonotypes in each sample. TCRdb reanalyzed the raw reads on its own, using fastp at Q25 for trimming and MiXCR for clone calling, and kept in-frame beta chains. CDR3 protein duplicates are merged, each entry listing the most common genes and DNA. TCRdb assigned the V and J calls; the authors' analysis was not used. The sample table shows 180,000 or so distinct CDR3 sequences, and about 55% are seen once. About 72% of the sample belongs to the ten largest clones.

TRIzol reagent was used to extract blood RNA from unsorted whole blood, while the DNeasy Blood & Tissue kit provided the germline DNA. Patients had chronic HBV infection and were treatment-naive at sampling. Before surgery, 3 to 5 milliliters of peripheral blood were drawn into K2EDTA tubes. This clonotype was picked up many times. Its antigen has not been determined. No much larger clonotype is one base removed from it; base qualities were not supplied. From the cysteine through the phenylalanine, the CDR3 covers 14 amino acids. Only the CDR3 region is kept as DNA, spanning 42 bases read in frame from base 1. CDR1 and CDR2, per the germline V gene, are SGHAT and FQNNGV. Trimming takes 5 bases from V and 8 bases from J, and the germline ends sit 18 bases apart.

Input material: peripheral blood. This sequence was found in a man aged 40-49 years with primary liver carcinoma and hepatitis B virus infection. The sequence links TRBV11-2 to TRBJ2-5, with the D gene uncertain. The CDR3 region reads CASSRSTPFDTQYF. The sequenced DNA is TGTGCCAGCAGCCGGAGTACCCCATTCGATACCCAGTACTTC.